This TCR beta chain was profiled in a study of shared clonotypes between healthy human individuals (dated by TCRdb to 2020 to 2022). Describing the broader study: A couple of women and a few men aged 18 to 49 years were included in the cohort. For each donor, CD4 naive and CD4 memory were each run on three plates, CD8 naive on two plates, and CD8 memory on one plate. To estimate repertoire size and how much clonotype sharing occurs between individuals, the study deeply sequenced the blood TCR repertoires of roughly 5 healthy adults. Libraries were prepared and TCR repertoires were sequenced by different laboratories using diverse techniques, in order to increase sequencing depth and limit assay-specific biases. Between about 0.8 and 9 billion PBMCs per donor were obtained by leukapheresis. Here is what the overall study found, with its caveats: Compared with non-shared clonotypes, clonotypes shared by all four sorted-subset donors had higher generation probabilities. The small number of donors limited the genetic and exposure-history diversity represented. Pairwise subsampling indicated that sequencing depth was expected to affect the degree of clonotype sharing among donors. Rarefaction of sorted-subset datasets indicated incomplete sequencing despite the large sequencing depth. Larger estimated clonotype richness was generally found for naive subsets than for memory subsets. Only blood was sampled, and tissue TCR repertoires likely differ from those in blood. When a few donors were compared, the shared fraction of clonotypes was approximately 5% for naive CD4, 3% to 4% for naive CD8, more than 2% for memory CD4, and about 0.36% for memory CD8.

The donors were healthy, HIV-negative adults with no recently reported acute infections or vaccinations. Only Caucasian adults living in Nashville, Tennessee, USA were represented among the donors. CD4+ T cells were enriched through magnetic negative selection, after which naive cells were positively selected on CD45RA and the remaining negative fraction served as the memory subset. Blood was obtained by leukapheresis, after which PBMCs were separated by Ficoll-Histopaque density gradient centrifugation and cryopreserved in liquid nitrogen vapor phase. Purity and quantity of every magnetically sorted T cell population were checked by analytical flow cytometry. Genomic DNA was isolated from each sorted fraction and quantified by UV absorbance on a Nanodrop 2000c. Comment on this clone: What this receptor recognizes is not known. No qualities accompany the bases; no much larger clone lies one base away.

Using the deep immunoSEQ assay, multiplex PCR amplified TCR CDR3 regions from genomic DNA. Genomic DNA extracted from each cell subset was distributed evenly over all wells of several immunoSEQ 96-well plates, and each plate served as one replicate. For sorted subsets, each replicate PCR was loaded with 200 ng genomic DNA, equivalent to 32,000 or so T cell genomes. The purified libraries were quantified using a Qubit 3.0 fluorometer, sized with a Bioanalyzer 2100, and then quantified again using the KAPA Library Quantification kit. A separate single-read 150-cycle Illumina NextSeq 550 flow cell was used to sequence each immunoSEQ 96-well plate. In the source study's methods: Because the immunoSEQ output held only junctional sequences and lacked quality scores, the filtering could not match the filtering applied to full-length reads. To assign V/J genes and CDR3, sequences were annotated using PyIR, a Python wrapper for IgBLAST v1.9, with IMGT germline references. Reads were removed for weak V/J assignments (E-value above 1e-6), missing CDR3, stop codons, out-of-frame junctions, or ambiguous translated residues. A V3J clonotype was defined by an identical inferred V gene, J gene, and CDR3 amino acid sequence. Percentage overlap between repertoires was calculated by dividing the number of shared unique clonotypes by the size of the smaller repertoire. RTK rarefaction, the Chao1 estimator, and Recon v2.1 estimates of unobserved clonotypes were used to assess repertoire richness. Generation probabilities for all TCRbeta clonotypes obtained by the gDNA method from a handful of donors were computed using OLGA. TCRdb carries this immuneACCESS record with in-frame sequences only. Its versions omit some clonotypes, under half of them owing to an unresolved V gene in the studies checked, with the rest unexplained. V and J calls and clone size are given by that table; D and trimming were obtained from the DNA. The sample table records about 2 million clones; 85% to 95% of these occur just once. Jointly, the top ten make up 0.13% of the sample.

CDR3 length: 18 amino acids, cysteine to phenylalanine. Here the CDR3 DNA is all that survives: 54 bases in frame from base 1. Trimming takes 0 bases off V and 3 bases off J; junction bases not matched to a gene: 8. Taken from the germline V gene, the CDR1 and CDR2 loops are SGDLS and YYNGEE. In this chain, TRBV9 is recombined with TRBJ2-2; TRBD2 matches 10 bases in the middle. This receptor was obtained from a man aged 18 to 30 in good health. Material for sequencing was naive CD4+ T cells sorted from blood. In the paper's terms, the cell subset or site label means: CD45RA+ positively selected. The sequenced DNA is TGTGCCAGCAGCGTAGGGCTAGCGGGAGCTGGGTACACCGGGGAGCTGTTTTTT. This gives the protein CASSVGLAGAGYTGELFF.